These T cell receptor beta chains were read from a single sample in a study. Each CDR3 protein is one row after TCRdb ran MiXCR on the RT-PCR reads. This table holds about 680,000 distinct CDR3 sequences, 14% found once. Sequenced sample: memory CD4+ T cells from blood. Every receptor here comes from a female donor in good health, serving as a healthy control. CDR3s include the opening cysteine and the closing phenylalanine or tryptophan. A D gene is named only where the DNA matches it firmly. Rows may omit the clone size; those that give it use once, few, many or a size class.

CDR3 DNA	CDR3 protein	clone size	D gene	V gene	J gene
TGTGCCAGCAGTGAAAACGGACAGCTCAATCAGCCCCAGCATTTT	CASSENGQLNQPQHF	-	-	TRBV6-5	TRBJ1-5
TGTGCCAGCAGTTTGACAGATGACTATGGCTACACCTTC	CASSLTDDYGYTF	few	-	TRBV6-1	TRBJ1-2
TGTGCCTGGAACTTAGTAGGGGGGAACACTGAAGCTTTCTTT	CAWNLVGGNTEAFF	few	-	TRBV30	TRBJ1-1
TGTGCCAGCAGCCAGGGGACTAGCGGGGCTCCTAGCACAGATACGCAGTATTTT	CASSQGTSGAPSTDTQYF	-	TRBD2	TRBV7-2	TRBJ2-3
TGTGCCAGCAGCCAGGCTCATACGCAGTATTTT	CASSQAHTQYF	many	-	TRBV4-2	TRBJ2-3
TGCGCCAGCAGCAACTTGAACAGCTACGAGCAGTACTTC	CASSNLNSYEQYF	many	-	TRBV5-1	TRBJ2-7
TGTGCCAGCAGTGAATGGGGAAGAATCACAGATACGCAGTATTTT	CASSEWGRITDTQYF	-	-	TRBV6-1	TRBJ2-3
TGTGCCAGCAGAACCGGGACCTCCTATAATTCACCCCTCCACTTT	CASRTGTSYNSPLHF	many	-	TRBV6-5	TRBJ1-6
TGCAGTGCTAGAGAGGGGGGGAACACAGATACGCAGTATTTT	CSAREGGNTDTQYF	many	TRBD2	TRBV20-1	TRBJ2-3
TGTGCCAGCAGACAATCCCCCAACTCCTACGAGCAGTACTTC	CASRQSPNSYEQYF	many	-	TRBV6-1	TRBJ2-7
TGTGCCAGCCGCGGTGGAGTCGATGAGCAGTTCTTC	CASRGGVDEQFF	-	-	TRBV28	TRBJ2-1
TGTGCCAGCAGTCGGACTAGCGGGTTAGATACGCAGTATTTT	CASSRTSGLDTQYF	few	TRBD2	TRBV28	TRBJ2-3
TGTGCCAGCAGCACGGGGAGTGGAAACACCATATATTTT	CASSTGSGNTIYF	few	-	TRBV7-2	TRBJ1-3
TGCAGTGCTAGAGATTGGACTGCACCTGACGAGCAGTACTTC	CSARDWTAPDEQYF	few	-	TRBV20-1	TRBJ2-7
TGCGCCAGCAGTGATCCGATATTCCACGAGCAGTACTTC	CASSDPIFHEQYF	few	-	TRBV10-1	TRBJ2-7
TGTGCCAGCTCACCTGCTTTGGGGACTACGTCAGATACGCAGTATTTT	CASSPALGTTSDTQYF	-	TRBD2	TRBV18	TRBJ2-3
TGTGCCAGCAGCCGTAACAGCGGGGTGAACACTGAAGCTTTCTTT	CASSRNSGVNTEAFF	-	-	TRBV6-5	TRBJ1-1
TGCGCCAGCAGCGGCACCTCGGACCCCGGGGGTCGAGCTTTCTTT	CASSGTSDPGGRAFF	few	-	TRBV5-1	TRBJ1-1
TGTGCTAGCAGCTTAGCGGTCCGGCCGGCTCTGAATGAAAAACTGTTTTTT	CASSLAVRPALNEKLFF	few	-	TRBV7-7	TRBJ1-4
TGTGCCAGCAGCCAATTCAGGACTAGCGACGAGCAGTACTTC	CASSQFRTSDEQYF	few	TRBD2	TRBV3-1	TRBJ2-7
TGCGCCAGCAGCTTGGAAGGGGAGTACAATGAGCAGTTCTTC	CASSLEGEYNEQFF	few	-	TRBV5-1	TRBJ2-1
TGTGCCAGCAGCTTGGGCCAGGGGGCGCGGGATACGCAGTATTTT	CASSLGQGARDTQYF	few	TRBD1	TRBV5-6	TRBJ2-3
TGTGCCAGCAGCCTCGGGACAGGGGGCCTCAAAAACATTCAGTACTTC	CASSLGTGGLKNIQYF	few	TRBD1	TRBV5-4	TRBJ2-4
TGTGCCAGCTCACCACCGGGACAGGGCGCGAGCTCCTACAATGAGCAGTTCTTC	CASSPPGQGASSYNEQFF	few	TRBD1	TRBV18	TRBJ2-1
TGTGCCAGCAGCTTACAGACTAGCGGATCGGTAGAGCATTTT	CASSLQTSGSVEHF	-	-	TRBV5-4	TRBJ1-5
TGTGCCAGCAGCTTAGTTAGGCGGGGTTACCAAGAGACCCAGTACTTC	CASSLVRRGYQETQYF	many	-	TRBV7-2	TRBJ2-5
TGTGCCAGCACCTCCGGACAAGCAGATACGCAGTATTTT	CASTSGQADTQYF	many	-	TRBV6-5	TRBJ2-3
TGTGCCATCAGTCAACAGGGGAACACTGAAGCTTTCTTT	CAISQQGNTEAFF	few	-	TRBV10-3	TRBJ1-1
TGTGCCAGCAGTTCCCCCCCCTCGACATTATCCTACGAGCAGTACTTC	CASSSPPSTLSYEQYF	few	-	TRBV28	TRBJ2-7
TGCAGTGCTAGAGGCACGGAGGGGGCCGGGGGCTACACCTTC	CSARGTEGAGGYTF	-	TRBD1	TRBV20-1	TRBJ1-2
TGTGCCAGCAGCTTAGTGGGACAGGGTTACTCTGGGGCCAACGTCCTGACTTTC	CASSLVGQGYSGANVLTF	-	TRBD1	TRBV7-9	TRBJ2-6
TGTGCCAGCACCAGATCGCGGGAGGGCCGTGGCGGGGAGCTGTTTTTT	CASTRSREGRGGELFF	-	TRBD2	TRBV6-1	TRBJ2-2
TGCAGTGCTAGTCGTCCCAACAGGGGGATCTACGAGCAGTACTTC	CSASRPNRGIYEQYF	many	TRBD1	TRBV20-1	TRBJ2-7
TGTGCCAGCACCAAGTCCGGGACTACGAGGGAGTCCCAGTACTTC	CASTKSGTTRESQYF	-	TRBD2	TRBV27	TRBJ2-5
TGTGCCAGCAGCTCACAGGCCACGGGGGAGCTGTTTTTT	CASSSQATGELFF	many	-	TRBV5-5	TRBJ2-2
TGTGCCAGCACCCCCCTGGAGACCCAGTACTTC	CASTPLETQYF	few	-	TRBV5-5	TRBJ2-5
TGTGCCACCTCCCAAGGGACGGATTTCTCTGGGGCCAACGTCCTGACTTTC	CATSQGTDFSGANVLTF	-	-	TRBV15	TRBJ2-6
TGCAGTGCTAGAGGAGCGGGCCTAGGGACCGGGGAGCTGTTTTTT	CSARGAGLGTGELFF	many	-	TRBV20-1	TRBJ2-2
TGTGCCAGCAGCATAGTGGATGAGCAGTTCTTC	CASSIVDEQFF	few	-	TRBV7-2	TRBJ2-1
TGCAGTGCCGCCCCATCGACAGGGTCACAAGAGACCCAGTACTTC	CSAAPSTGSQETQYF	many	TRBD1	TRBV20-1	TRBJ2-5
TGCAGCGTTGGAAGTCAGGGGGATCAGCCCCAGCATTTT	CSVGSQGDQPQHF	few	TRBD1	TRBV29-1	TRBJ1-5
TGCAGTGCTAGAACGCAGTCTGGAAACACCATATATTTT	CSARTQSGNTIYF	-	-	TRBV20-1	TRBJ1-3
TGTGCCAGCAGCCCCCTGGGAGCGGGAGGGAACAATGAGCAGTTCTTC	CASSPLGAGGNNEQFF	-	TRBD2	TRBV5-6	TRBJ2-1
TGCAGTGCTACGGACCTAGGTGATGATAATTCACCCCTCCACTTT	CSATDLGDDNSPLHF	-	-	TRBV20-1	TRBJ1-6
TGTGCCTGGAGTTTTAGGGGACAGATACGCAATCAGCCCCAGCATTTT	CAWSFRGQIRNQPQHF	-	TRBD1	TRBV30	TRBJ1-5
TGTGCCAGCAGCTTAAGTAGCGGGAGGATCTACAATGAGCAGTTCTTC	CASSLSSGRIYNEQFF	few	TRBD2	TRBV7-9	TRBJ2-1
TGCGCCAGCAGCCAAGCTCGGACCTGGGGGACCTACGAGCAGTACTTC	CASSQARTWGTYEQYF	many	-	TRBV4-3	TRBJ2-7